This T cell receptor beta chain was retrieved from a study of cytomegalovirus exposure and HLA in healthy donors. CDR3 length equals 15 residues. With 5 bases clipped from V and 5 bases from J, the junction kept 7 bases outside the gene matches. Germline CDR1 reads SGHTA; CDR2 reads FQGNSA. The PCR made use of 60 Vbeta and 13 Jbeta primers. Clones were sequenced by immunoSEQ multiplex PCR, and TCRdb holds only the in-frame ones, with some missing. Of fewer than 110,000 clones listed, around three quarters were seen once; the top ten hold 7.8%. The genes are TRBV7-2 and TRBJ2-3; TRBD2 agrees at 10 bases. This TCR came from a man aged 30 to 39 in good health and CMV-seronegative. Sequencing was carried out using PBMCs. The CDR3 region is CASSTGTSEVDTQYF. Written as DNA, the CDR3 is TGTGCCAGCAGCACCGGGACTAGCGAGGTAGATACGCAGTATTTT. The entire variable domain, with the rest obtained from reference TRBV7-2 and TRBJ2-3, is as follows: GAGVSQSPSNKVTEKGKDVELRCDPISGHTALYWYRQSLGQGLEFLIYFQGNSAPDKSGLPSDRFSAERTGGSVSTLTIQRTQQEDSAVYLCASSTGTSEVDTQYFGPGTRLTVL.